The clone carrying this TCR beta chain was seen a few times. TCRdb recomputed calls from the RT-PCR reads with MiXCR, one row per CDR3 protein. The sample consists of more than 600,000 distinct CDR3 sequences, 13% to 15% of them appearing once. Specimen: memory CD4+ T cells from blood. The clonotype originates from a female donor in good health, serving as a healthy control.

CDR3 DNA: TGTGCCAGCAGCCGGTTCGACCGACAGAAATACAATGAGCAGTTCTTC. Translated: CASSRFDRQKYNEQFF. V usage is TRBV7-9 and J usage is TRBJ2-1; D is perhaps TRBD1 (5 bases). V was pared by 5 bases and J by 4 bases, with 18 bases between. CDR1 SEHNR and CDR2 FQNEAQ come from the germline V gene (reference sequence). The CDR3 extends over 16 amino acids. Drawing the rest from reference TRBV7-9 and TRBJ2-1, the complete variable domain is DTGVSQNPRHKITKRGQNVTFRCDPISEHNRLYWYRQTLGQGPEFLTYFQNEAQLEKSRLLSDRFSAERPKGSFSTLEIQRTEQGDSAMYLCASSRFDRQKYNEQFFGPGTRLTVL.